This T cell receptor beta chain comes out of a study of cytotoxic CD8 clonotypes in ibrutinib-treated CLL. Study at large: Outcomes included some 25 partial and 2 complete responses; after median 68 months, 14 stayed remitted and about twelve progressed. Mean per-sample yields comprised around 260,000 productive templates and 80,000 to 100,000 productive rearrangements.

TCRdb keeps only in-frame clones here, not all; method: immunoSEQ multiplex PCR. The sample contains about 22,000 clones, roughly four fifths of which appear only once. This clone was counted a few times. This CDR3 region has 11 residues. V dropped 7 bases and J dropped 6 bases, with 10 bases sitting between them. Germline V gene data show CDR1 as GTSNPN and CDR2 as SVGIG (reference sequence). Material: PBMCs, obtained before ibrutinib treatment. The receptor's source is a human donor with chronic lymphocytic leukemia. The chain combines TRBV30 with TRBJ2-1; D not certain. The CDR3 DNA reads TGTGCCTCCCACGACTTCAATGAGCAGTTCTTC. Translating it yields CASHDFNEQFF.